Listed below are T cell receptor beta chains from one sample, sequenced in a study of blood T cell repertoires in COVID-19. The assay was immunoSEQ multiplex PCR, and TCRdb's table has in-frame clones only and misses some. The top ten hold about 19% of the sample, which has about 89,000 clones, about 80% seen once. Source material: peripheral blood. The receptors come from a woman aged 80 or over with acute or convalescent COVID-19. The CDR3 runs from the conserved cysteine through the conserved F or W. Each record gives: clone size, J gene, D gene, V gene, CDR3 protein, CDR3 DNA. A D gene is named only where the DNA matches it firmly. Expanded clones get a size class; other rows say once, few or many, or leave the size out.

clone_size: -; j_call: TRBJ2-1; d_call: -; v_call: TRBV5-1; cdr3_aa: CASSNRQRSYNEQFF; cdr3_nt: TGCGCCAGCAGCAACCGACAACGCTCCTACAATGAGCAGTTCTTC
clone_size: few; j_call: TRBJ2-1; d_call: TRBD2; v_call: TRBV15; cdr3_aa: CATSAGLAGGGYNEQFF; cdr3_nt: TGTGCCACCAGCGCGGGACTAGCGGGAGGGGGGTACAATGAGCAGTTCTTC
clone_size: -; j_call: TRBJ2-7; d_call: -; v_call: TRBV12-3/TRBV12-4; cdr3_aa: CASSVGLFLEQYF; cdr3_nt: TGTGCCAGCAGCGTGGGACTCTTTCTCGAGCAGTACTTC
clone_size: -; j_call: TRBJ2-3; d_call: -; v_call: TRBV19; cdr3_aa: CASSWFYTDTQYF; cdr3_nt: TGTGCCAGTAGTTGGTTCTACACAGATACGCAGTATTTT
clone_size: -; j_call: TRBJ2-7; d_call: -; v_call: TRBV7-9; cdr3_aa: CASSLRQSYEQYF; cdr3_nt: TGTGCCAGCAGCCTGAGACAGTCCTACGAGCAGTACTTC
clone_size: -; j_call: TRBJ1-1; d_call: -; v_call: TRBV11-2; cdr3_aa: CASSTLANTEAFF; cdr3_nt: TGTGCCAGCAGCACTTTAGCGAACACTGAAGCTTTCTTT
clone_size: -; j_call: TRBJ2-1; d_call: -; v_call: TRBV29-1; cdr3_aa: CSVDVDYIF; cdr3_nt: TGCAGCGTTGATGTGGACTACATCTTC
clone_size: -; j_call: TRBJ2-1; d_call: -; v_call: TRBV6-2/TRBV6-3; cdr3_aa: CASSQGTRLAYNEQFF; cdr3_nt: TGTGCCAGCAGTCAGGGTACACGACTTGCCTACAATGAGCAGTTCTTC
clone_size: -; j_call: TRBJ2-3; d_call: TRBD1; v_call: TRBV2; cdr3_aa: CASRKLTGEHGTDTQYF; cdr3_nt: TGTGCCAGCAGGAAGTTGACAGGGGAACACGGCACAGATACGCAGTATTTT
clone_size: -; j_call: TRBJ2-7; d_call: -; v_call: TRBV11-2; cdr3_aa: CASSLAYRASSYEQYF; cdr3_nt: TGTGCCAGCAGCTTAGCCTACAGGGCTAGCTCCTACGAGCAGTACTTC
clone_size: -; j_call: TRBJ1-1; d_call: TRBD1; v_call: TRBV19; cdr3_aa: CASSTGQGFEAFF; cdr3_nt: TGTGCCAGTAGTACAGGACAGGGGTTTGAAGCTTTCTTT
clone_size: -; j_call: TRBJ2-5; d_call: TRBD2; v_call: TRBV2; cdr3_aa: CASSAGLAETQYF; cdr3_nt: TGTGCCAGCAGCGCGGGACTAGCAGAGACCCAGTACTTC
clone_size: -; j_call: TRBJ1-2; d_call: -; v_call: TRBV7-9; cdr3_aa: CASSLSLFGYTF; cdr3_nt: TGTGCCAGCAGCTTATCCCTTTTTGGCTACACCTTC
clone_size: -; j_call: TRBJ1-5; d_call: TRBD1; v_call: TRBV19; cdr3_aa: CASSAKGQGGNQPQHF; cdr3_nt: TGTGCCAGTAGTGCCAAAGGACAGGGAGGAAATCAGCCCCAGCATTTT
clone_size: -; j_call: TRBJ2-1; d_call: TRBD2; v_call: TRBV19; cdr3_aa: CASSIVPSGYNEQFF; cdr3_nt: TGTGCCAGTAGTATAGTTCCTAGCGGCTACAATGAGCAGTTCTTC
clone_size: -; j_call: TRBJ2-1; d_call: TRBD2; v_call: TRBV12-5; cdr3_aa: CASGLVLGLAGRGYNEQFF; cdr3_nt: TGTGCTAGTGGTTTGGTACTCGGGTTAGCGGGAAGGGGATACAATGAGCAGTTCTTC
clone_size: few; j_call: TRBJ2-7; d_call: TRBD1; v_call: TRBV12-3/TRBV12-4; cdr3_aa: CASNRGFGEQYF; cdr3_nt: TGTGCCAGCAACAGGGGATTCGGCGAGCAGTACTTC
clone_size: -; j_call: TRBJ1-2; d_call: -; v_call: TRBV6-5; cdr3_aa: CASSSSGGSYTF; cdr3_nt: -
clone_size: -; j_call: TRBJ2-1; d_call: -; v_call: TRBV7-9; cdr3_aa: CASRPKWEESSYNEQFF; cdr3_nt: TGTGCCAGCAGGCCTAAGTGGGAGGAAAGCTCCTACAATGAGCAGTTCTTC
clone_size: -; j_call: TRBJ2-7; d_call: -; v_call: TRBV5-1; cdr3_aa: CASSLRGYEQYF; cdr3_nt: TGCGCCAGCAGCTTGAGGGGCTACGAGCAGTACTTC
clone_size: -; j_call: TRBJ2-7; d_call: -; v_call: TRBV18; cdr3_aa: CASSPLRGWDEQYF; cdr3_nt: TGTGCCAGCTCACCATTAAGGGGCTGGGACGAGCAGTACTTC
clone_size: -; j_call: TRBJ1-2; d_call: -; v_call: TRBV2; cdr3_aa: CASSEVGQGRVYGYTF; cdr3_nt: TGTGCCAGCAGTGAAGTGGGGCAGGGCCGGGTATATGGCTACACCTTC
clone_size: few; j_call: TRBJ1-3; d_call: TRBD1; v_call: TRBV5-1; cdr3_aa: CASSPGGTGGISGNTIYF; cdr3_nt: TGCGCCAGCAGCCCGGGCGGGACAGGGGGCATCTCTGGAAACACCATATATTTT
clone_size: -; j_call: TRBJ1-6; d_call: TRBD1; v_call: TRBV30; cdr3_aa: CAWMRSGTAGNSPLHF; cdr3_nt: TGTGCCTGGATGAGGTCCGGGACAGCGGGTAATTCACCCCTCCACTTT
clone_size: once; j_call: TRBJ2-3; d_call: TRBD1; v_call: TRBV5-1; cdr3_aa: CASSFLGQAGTDTQYF; cdr3_nt: TGCGCCAGCAGCTTCTTGGGACAGGCGGGCACAGATACGCAGTATTTT
clone_size: -; j_call: TRBJ1-5; d_call: TRBD1; v_call: TRBV7-9; cdr3_aa: CASSTMDRGNQPQHF; cdr3_nt: TGTGCCAGCAGCACCATGGACAGGGGAAATCAGCCCCAGCATTTT
clone_size: -; j_call: TRBJ1-2; d_call: -; v_call: TRBV6-1; cdr3_aa: CASSDLNYGYTF; cdr3_nt: TGTGCCAGCAGTGACCTAAACTATGGCTACACCTTC
clone_size: once; j_call: TRBJ2-3; d_call: -; v_call: TRBV25-1; cdr3_aa: CASSEARTGTDTQYF; cdr3_nt: TGTGCCAGCAGTGAAGCCCGGACAGGCACAGATACGCAGTATTTT
clone_size: -; j_call: TRBJ1-2; d_call: -; v_call: TRBV7-3; cdr3_aa: CASSERAGIGYTF; cdr3_nt: TGTGCCAGCAGCGAACGGGCAGGGATTGGCTACACCTTC
clone_size: few; j_call: TRBJ2-7; d_call: -; v_call: TRBV5-1; cdr3_aa: CASNGGQGGLQQYF; cdr3_nt: TGCGCCAGCAACGGAGGGCAGGGGGGCCTCCAGCAGTACTTC
clone_size: -; j_call: TRBJ2-7; d_call: TRBD2; v_call: TRBV18; cdr3_aa: CASSPAGGEQYF; cdr3_nt: TGTGCCAGCTCACCAGCGGGGGGCGAGCAGTACTTC
clone_size: -; j_call: TRBJ2-7; d_call: TRBD1; v_call: TRBV19; cdr3_aa: CASSMGQGAGEQYF; cdr3_nt: TGTGCCAGTAGTATGGGACAGGGGGCGGGAGAGCAGTACTTC
clone_size: -; j_call: TRBJ1-5; d_call: TRBD1; v_call: TRBV12-3/TRBV12-4; cdr3_aa: CASRLTGRPQHF; cdr3_nt: TGTGCCAGCAGATTGACAGGGCGGCCCCAGCATTTT
clone_size: -; j_call: TRBJ2-4; d_call: TRBD2; v_call: TRBV3-1/TRBV3-2; cdr3_aa: CASSQGLAGLNIQYF; cdr3_nt: TGTGCCAGCAGCCAAGGACTAGCCGGCCTGAACATTCAGTACTTC
clone_size: -; j_call: TRBJ2-1; d_call: TRBD1; v_call: TRBV18; cdr3_aa: CASSPQGVNEQFF; cdr3_nt: TGTGCCAGCTCACCCCAGGGGGTAAATGAGCAGTTCTTC
clone_size: -; j_call: TRBJ2-4; d_call: TRBD1; v_call: TRBV2; cdr3_aa: CASSESTGFGNIQYF; cdr3_nt: TGTGCCAGCAGTGAATCGACAGGGTTCGGAAACATTCAGTACTTC